This T cell receptor beta chain was profiled in a study of monozygotic twins with inflammatory bowel disease. Following a re-call of the 5' RACE reads, TCRdb has one entry per CDR3 protein and lacks DNA. The sample includes approximately 150,000 distinct CDR3 sequences. The CDR3 consists of 16 residues. CDR1 is LNHDA and CDR2 is SQIVND in the germline V gene (reference sequence). The rearrangement links TRBV19 to TRBJ2-6; TCRdb's assignment of TRBD1 cannot be checked, as there is no DNA. The clonotype was recovered from a human donor with ulcerative colitis or Crohn's disease, or a healthy co-twin of an affected twin (not recorded which). Sequenced sample: blood. CDR3 in amino acids: CASSIGQPSGANVLTF.